The 10 T cell receptor beta chains below all came from one sample that was sequenced in a study of vaccination and CD4 T cells after COVID-19. The Oncomine TCR Beta short-read assay sequenced DNA from cultured CD4+ T cells. TCRdb re-analysed the PCR reads in MiXCR, keeping a single row per CDR3 protein. This repertoire shows about 21,000 distinct CDR3 sequences, roughly 29% found once; its top ten account for around 9.9%. These receptors have no identified antigens. Treatment defined: roughly 10-day PBMC culture with coronavirus spike peptide pools or control peptides (ViraFEST assay). The sequenced sample was cultured CD4+ T cells from blood. All receptors derive from a human donor with COVID-19.

The V gene is TRBV11-1, the J gene TRBJ1-6; the D gene is possibly TRBD1 (6 bases). The V gene's germline CDR1 is SGHAT and CDR2 FQDESV (reference sequence). This CDR3 is 16 amino acids long. The V gene lost 5 bases and the J gene lost 10 bases, with 21 bases spanning the gap. CDR3 DNA: TGTGCCAGCAGCCAGGCCACGGGGGCATCGCTCTCACCCCTCCACTTT. Residues: CASSQATGASLSPLHF.

This sequence joins TRBV19 and TRBJ1-6, with 7 bases lining up with TRBD1. This CDR3 spans 15 amino acids. The V and J ends lost 6 bases and 6 bases, in that order; junction bases with no gene match: 8. The germline gives CDR1 LNHDA, CDR2 SQIVND (reference sequence). The DNA for the CDR3 is TGTGCCAGTAGGATAACGGGACAGCTTAATTCACCCCTCCACTTT. Translating gives CASRITGQLNSPLHF.

This clonotype has only a few counts. V gene TRBV6-5 combines with J gene TRBJ2-7; 12 bases match TRBD2. This CDR3 has 17 residues. The germline gives CDR1 MNHEY, CDR2 SVGAGI. Germline trimming cut 2 bases from V and 3 bases from J; bases unmatched to any gene: 8. CDR3 loop: CASSYLNRLAGVYEQYF. CDR3 DNA: TGTGCCAGCAGTTACCTAAATCGACTAGCGGGGGTCTACGAGCAGTACTTC.

The chain uses TRBV7-9 and TRBJ1-2; 7 nucleotides align to TRBD1. Germline trimming cut 10 bases from V and 5 bases from J; bases unmatched to any gene: 10. The CDR3 is made up of 13 amino acids. Germline values: CDR1 SEHNR, CDR2 FQNEAQ (reference sequence). CDR3 residues: CATPRQGGYGYTF. The CDR3 DNA is TGTGCCACCCCCCGACAGGGAGGTTATGGCTACACCTTC.

In this sample, this clonotype is medium-sized. The chain carries TRBV20-1 and TRBJ1-2, with 7 nucleotides matching TRBD1. The CDR3 spans 13 residues. With 5 bases clipped from V and 7 bases from J, the junction kept 10 bases outside the gene matches. Germline CDR1 DFQATT, CDR2 SNEGSKA (reference sequence). CDR3 region: CSAGQQGTIGYTF. CDR3 DNA sequence: TGCAGTGCTGGACAACAGGGGACGATTGGCTACACCTTC.

Only one count was recorded for this clonotype. The V and J genes are TRBV5-1 and TRBJ2-3; perhaps D is TRBD1 or TRBD2 (5 bases each). The V gene's germline CDR1 is SGHRS and CDR2 YFSETQ. There are 15 residues in the CDR3. Trimming took off 4 bases at V and 2 bases at J, with 14 bases between the two ends. The CDR3 DNA is TGCGCCAGCAGCCTCCGTGGGACGTACACAGATACGCAGTATTTT. It specifies CASSLRGTYTDTQYF. The full variable domain, rest sourced from reference TRBV5-1 and TRBJ2-3, is KAGVTQTPRYLIKTRGQQVTLSCSPISGHRSVSWYQQTPGQGLQFLFEYFSETQRNKGNFPGRFSGRQFSNSRSEMNVSTLELGDSALYLCASSLRGTYTDTQYFGPGTRLTVL.

This clonotype showed up just a few times. The chain combines TRBV7-2 with TRBJ2-7, with D possibly TRBD2 on 6 matching bases. Germline V gene lookup returns CDR1 SGHTA and CDR2 FQGNSA. The length of the CDR3 is 15 residues. Deletions cut 5 bases from V and 0 bases from J, with 14 bases between. CDR3 protein: CASSIRDSSSYEQYF. CDR3 sequence (DNA): TGTGCCAGCAGCATCAGGGACTCCAGCTCCTACGAGCAGTACTTC.

Concerning this clonotype: The conserved closing phenylalanine or tryptophan is absent in this CDR3, likely reflecting a read error. J is TRBJ1-1 and V is TRBV20-1, with a weak D call TRBD1 (6 bases). CDR1 is DFQATT and CDR2 is SNEGSKA in the germline V gene (reference sequence). V was trimmed by 0 bases and J by 3 bases, leaving 23 bases between them. The CDR3 runs to 18 residues. CDR3 sequence (DNA): TGCAGTGCTAGAGATTTAGGACAGCTTAATGTCTGGGACACTGAAGCTTTCCTT. It yields the protein CSARDLGQLNVWDTEAFL.

The chain is built from TRBV28 and TRBJ2-1; D may correspond to TRBD1 or TRBD2 (5 bases each). The germline V gene has CDR1 MDHEN and CDR2 SYDVKM. V lost 1 base and J lost 6, with 19 bases in between. The CDR3 loop spans 17 amino acids. CDR3 nucleotide sequence: TGTGCCAGCAGTTTATATAAGACCCCACTGAGGGGCAATGAGCAGTTCTTC. It encodes CASSLYKTPLRGNEQFF.

This clonotype came up a few times. The chain combines TRBV7-6 with TRBJ1-4, with D tentatively TRBD1 (5 bases). Germline V gene data show CDR1 as SGHVS and CDR2 as FNYEAQ. This CDR3 is 15 amino acids long. With 2 bases removed from V and 3 bases from J, the gap between germline ends came to 10 bases. CDR3 in amino acids: CASSLKGQANEKLFF. CDR3 sequence (DNA): TGTGCCAGCAGCTTAAAGGGGCAGGCTAATGAAAAACTGTTTTTT.